This T cell receptor beta chain is drawn from a study of vaccination effects on CD4 cells after COVID-19. Data came from immunoSEQ multiplex PCR; TCRdb stores just in-frame clones and leaves some out. The sample lists some 40,000 clones, approximately 72% seen once, with about 18% in the top ten. This clone has more than one count but fewer than ten. What it recognizes is unknown. Germline assignment: CDR1 LGHNA and CDR2 YSLEER. This CDR3 is 17 amino acids long. J was trimmed by 4 bases and V by 0 bases; bases with no gene match: 7. ViraFEST used viral peptide pools to expand antigen-specific CD4+ T cells before sequencing. After more than 8 days in culture, the CD4+ T cells were isolated. The person acquired a PCR-confirmed SARS-CoV-2 infection between March and December 2020.

The sample consisted of CD4+ T cells from PBMCs cultured with HCoV-NL63 spike peptides, taken before COVID-19 vaccination. V and J are TRBV4-3 and TRBJ2-1; 9 bases match TRBD2. The sequence was collected from a human donor who had a prior SARS-CoV-2 infection. The CDR3 sequence: CASSQERGLAGYNEQFF. CDR3 DNA: TGCGCCAGCAGCCAAGAGAGGGGTCTAGCGGGGTACAATGAGCAGTTCTTC.